The next 3 T cell receptor beta chains were all read from a single sample in a study of CD8 T cells in Susac syndrome. The RNA input was about 0.5 to 1 ug, and it was reverse transcribed with random hexamers. TCRdb redid the calling of the immunoSEQ multiplex PCR reads with MiXCR, one entry per CDR3 protein. The table includes fewer than 350,000 distinct CDR3 sequences, 89% detected once. Sequencing input: CD8+ T cells from PBMCs. The receptors here all came from a human donor with multiple sclerosis.

CDR3 protein: CASSPPGTGVRQPQHF. Written as DNA, the CDR3 is TGTGCCAGCAGCCCCCCCGGGACAGGGGTTCGGCAGCCCCAGCATTTT. This chain links TRBV7-8 with TRBJ1-5, with TRBD1 identical over 10 bases. Per germline, CDR1 SGHVS and CDR2 FQNEAQ. V dropped 5 bases and J dropped 7; count of bases not matched to a gene: 11. This CDR3 spans 16 amino acids.

The V gene is TRBV7-8, the J gene TRBJ2-7; 14 positions agree with TRBD2. Losses at the gene ends were 2 bases for V and 5 bases for J; bases not matched to a gene: 14. Germline CDR1 reads SGHVS; CDR2 reads FQNEAQ. The CDR3 is 19 residues long. The CDR3 bases are TGTGCCAGCAGCTTACCGGGACTAGCGGGAGCCTTAGTAAGGGACGAGCAGTACTTC. Protein sequence: CASSLPGLAGALVRDEQYF.

The V and J genes are TRBV10-3 and TRBJ2-7; 12 bases line up with TRBD2. The CDR3 loop spans 16 amino acids. Germline V gene sequence: CDR1 ENHRY, CDR2 SYGVKD. V gave up 0 bases and J gave up 0 bases; unmatched junction bases: 0. For the CDR3, the DNA is TGTGCCATCAGTGAGTCGGGACTAGCGGGCTCCTACGAGCAGTACTTC. Amino acid sequence: CAISESGLAGSYEQYF.